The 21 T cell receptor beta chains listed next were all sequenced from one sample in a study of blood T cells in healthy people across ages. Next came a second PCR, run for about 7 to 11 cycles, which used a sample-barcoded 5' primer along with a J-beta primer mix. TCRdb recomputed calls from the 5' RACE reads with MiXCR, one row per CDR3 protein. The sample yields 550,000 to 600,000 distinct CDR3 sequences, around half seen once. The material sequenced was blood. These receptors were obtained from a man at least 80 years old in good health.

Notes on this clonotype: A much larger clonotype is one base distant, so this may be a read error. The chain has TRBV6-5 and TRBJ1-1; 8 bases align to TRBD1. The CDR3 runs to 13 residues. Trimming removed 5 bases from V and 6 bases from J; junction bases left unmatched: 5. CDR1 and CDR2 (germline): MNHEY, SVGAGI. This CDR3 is CASSDQTGAEAFF. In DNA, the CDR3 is TGTGCCAGCAGTGACCAGACAGGGGCTGAAGCTTTCTTT.

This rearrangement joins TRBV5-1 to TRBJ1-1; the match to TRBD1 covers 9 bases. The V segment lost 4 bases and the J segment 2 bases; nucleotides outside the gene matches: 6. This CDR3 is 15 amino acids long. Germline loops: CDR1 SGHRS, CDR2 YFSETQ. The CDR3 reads CASSGTTGGNTEAFF. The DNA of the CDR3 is TGCGCCAGCAGCGGGACGACAGGGGGAAACACTGAAGCTTTCTTT. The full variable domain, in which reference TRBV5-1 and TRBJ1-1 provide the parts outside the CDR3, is KAGVTQTPRYLIKTRGQQVTLSCSPISGHRSVSWYQQTPGQGLQFLFEYFSETQRNKGNFPGRFSGRQFSNSRSEMNVSTLELGDSALYLCASSGTTGGNTEAFFGQGTRLTVV.

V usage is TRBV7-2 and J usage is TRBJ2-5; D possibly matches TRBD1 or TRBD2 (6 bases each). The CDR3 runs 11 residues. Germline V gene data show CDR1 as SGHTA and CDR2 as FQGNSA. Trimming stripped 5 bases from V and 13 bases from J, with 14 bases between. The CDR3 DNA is TGTGCCAGCAGCCCGGGGGCGGTTCGGTACTTC. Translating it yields CASSPGAVRYF.

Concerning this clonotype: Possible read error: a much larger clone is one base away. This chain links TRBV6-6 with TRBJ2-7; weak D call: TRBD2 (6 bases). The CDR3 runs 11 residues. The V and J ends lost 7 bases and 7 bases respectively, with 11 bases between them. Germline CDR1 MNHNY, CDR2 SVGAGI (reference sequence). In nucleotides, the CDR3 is TGTGCCAGCAAAAGCGGGCTTGAGCAGTACTTC. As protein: CASKSGLEQYF.

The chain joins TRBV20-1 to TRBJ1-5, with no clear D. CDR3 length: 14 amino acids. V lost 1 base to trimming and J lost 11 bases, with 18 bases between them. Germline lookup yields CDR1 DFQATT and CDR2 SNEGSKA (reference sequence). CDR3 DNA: TGCAGTGCTAGAGGGGAGGACGGGCATATGGCCCAGCATTTT. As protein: CSARGEDGHMAQHF.

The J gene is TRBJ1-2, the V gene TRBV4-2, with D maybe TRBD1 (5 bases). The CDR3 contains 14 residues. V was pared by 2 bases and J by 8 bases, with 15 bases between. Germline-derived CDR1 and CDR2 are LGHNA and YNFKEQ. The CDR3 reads CASSQIRVEEGYTF. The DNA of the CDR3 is TGTGCCAGCAGCCAAATCAGGGTGGAAGAAGGCTACACCTTC.

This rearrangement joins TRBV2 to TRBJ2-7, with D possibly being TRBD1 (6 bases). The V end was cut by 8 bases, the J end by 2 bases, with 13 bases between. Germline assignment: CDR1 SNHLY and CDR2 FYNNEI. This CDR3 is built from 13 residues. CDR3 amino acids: CASLWGPTYEQYF. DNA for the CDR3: TGTGCCAGCCTGTGGGGGCCTACCTACGAGCAGTACTTC.

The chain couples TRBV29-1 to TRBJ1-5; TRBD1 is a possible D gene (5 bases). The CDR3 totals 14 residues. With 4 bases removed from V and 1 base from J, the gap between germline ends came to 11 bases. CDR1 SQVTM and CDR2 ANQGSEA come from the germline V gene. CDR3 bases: TGCAGCGTTGGCGGGACGGGGAGCAATCAGCCCCAGCATTTT. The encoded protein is CSVGGTGSNQPQHF.

As DNA, the CDR3 is TGCAGTGCTATCAGGCGGGCGGCCTACGAGCAGTACTTC. It is translated as CSAIRRAAYEQYF. This chain joins TRBV20-1 and TRBJ2-7, with D tentatively TRBD2 (5 bases). This CDR3 comprises 13 residues. Germline lookup yields CDR1 DFQATT and CDR2 SNEGSKA (reference sequence). Trimming cost V 4 bases and J 2 bases, with 12 bases left between them.

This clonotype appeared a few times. The CDR3 DNA reads as TGCAGTGCTCGTAAGGGTTTCCAAGAGACCCAGTACTTC. The encoded protein is CSARKGFQETQYF. V and J are TRBV20-1 and TRBJ2-5; D unclear. The CDR3 runs 13 residues. Trimming stripped 5 bases from V and 1 base from J, with 11 bases between. Looked up from germline, CDR1 is DFQATT and CDR2 is SNEGSKA (reference sequence).

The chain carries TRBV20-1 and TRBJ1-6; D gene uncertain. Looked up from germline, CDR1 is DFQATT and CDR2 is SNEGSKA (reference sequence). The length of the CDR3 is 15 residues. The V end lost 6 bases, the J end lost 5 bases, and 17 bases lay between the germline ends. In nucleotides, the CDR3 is TGCAGTGCCGTTACAACTCTAGGCCATAATTCACCCCTCCACTTT. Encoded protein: CSAVTTLGHNSPLHF.

CDR3 sequence reads: CSARDRAEQRSPLHF. CDR3 bases: TGCAGTGCTAGAGATCGGGCGGAACAACGTTCACCCCTCCACTTT. J is TRBJ1-6 and V is TRBV20-1; D uncertain. The V and J ends lost 0 bases and 9 bases respectively, with 15 bases between them. CDR1 and CDR2 (germline): DFQATT, SNEGSKA (reference sequence). The CDR3 is 15 amino acids.

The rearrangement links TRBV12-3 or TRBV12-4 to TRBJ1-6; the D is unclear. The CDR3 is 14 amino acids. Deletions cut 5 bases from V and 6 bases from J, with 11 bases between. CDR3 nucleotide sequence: TGTGCCAGCAGTAGAGACCGTACTAATTCACCCCTCCACTTT. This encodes CASSRDRTNSPLHF.

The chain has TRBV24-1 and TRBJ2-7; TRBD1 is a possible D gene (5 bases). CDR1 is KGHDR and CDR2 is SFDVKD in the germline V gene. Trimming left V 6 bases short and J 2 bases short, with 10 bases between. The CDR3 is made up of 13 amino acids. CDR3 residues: CATSPGRAYEQYF. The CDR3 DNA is TGTGCCACCAGTCCTGGCAGGGCCTACGAGCAGTACTTC.

The CDR3 region has the DNA TGTGCCAGCAGTTTCCACGGGGACCCTGGGGCCAACGTCCTGACTTTC. It is translated as CASSFHGDPGANVLTF. This sequence joins TRBV28 and TRBJ2-6; either TRBD1 or TRBD2 may supply D (5 bases each). Between the trimmed V and J ends, which lost 3 bases and 2 bases, there was a span of 11 bases. CDR1 is MDHEN, CDR2 SYDVKM, per germline. This CDR3 is 16 amino acids long.

The CDR3: CASSPDRGALYEQYF. DNA for the CDR3: TGCGCCAGCAGTCCCGACAGGGGGGCTCTGTACGAGCAGTACTTC. The chain employs TRBV4-3 and TRBJ2-7; 9 bases agree with TRBD1. V shed 6 bases, J shed 4 bases, and the junction held 10 bases outside the gene matches. This CDR3 is 15 amino acids long. CDR1 LGHNA and CDR2 YSLEER come from the germline V gene.

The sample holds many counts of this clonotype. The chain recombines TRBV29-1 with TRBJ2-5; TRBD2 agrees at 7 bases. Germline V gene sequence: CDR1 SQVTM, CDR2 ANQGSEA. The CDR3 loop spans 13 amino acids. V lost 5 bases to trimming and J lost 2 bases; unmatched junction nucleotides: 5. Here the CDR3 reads CSVRPSGQETQYF. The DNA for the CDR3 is TGCAGCGTTAGGCCTAGCGGACAAGAGACCCAGTACTTC.

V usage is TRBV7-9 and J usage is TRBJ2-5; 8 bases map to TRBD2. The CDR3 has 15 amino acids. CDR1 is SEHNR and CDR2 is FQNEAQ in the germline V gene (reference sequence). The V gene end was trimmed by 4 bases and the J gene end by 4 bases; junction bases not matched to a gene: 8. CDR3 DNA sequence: TGTGCCAGCAGCTCCAATAGCGGGAAAGGAGAGACCCAGTACTTC. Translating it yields CASSSNSGKGETQYF.

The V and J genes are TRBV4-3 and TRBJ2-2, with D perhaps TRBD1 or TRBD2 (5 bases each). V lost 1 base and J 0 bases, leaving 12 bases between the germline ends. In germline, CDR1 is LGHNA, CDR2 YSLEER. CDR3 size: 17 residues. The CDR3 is CASSQAPRGANTGELFF. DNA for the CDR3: TGCGCCAGCAGCCAAGCTCCAAGGGGAGCGAACACCGGGGAGCTGTTTTTT.

The CDR3 coding sequence is TGCAGTGCTAAAAGGGGCGATGGCTACACCTTC. This translates into CSAKRGDGYTF. The rearrangement links TRBV20-1 to TRBJ1-2; possible D gene TRBD1, 5 bases. This CDR3 is built from 11 residues. Trimming left V 4 bases short and J 6 bases short, with 9 bases between. Germline V CDR1 and CDR2: DFQATT, SNEGSKA (reference sequence).

The CDR3 here is CASSRQGLPDTQYF. The CDR3 DNA follows: TGTGCCAGCAGCCGACAGGGATTACCAGATACGCAGTATTTT. This chain connects TRBV7-9 to TRBJ2-3, with 7 bases identical to TRBD1. Trimming took 5 bases from V and 4 from J; bases not matched to a gene: 6. Germline V lookup: CDR1 SEHNR, CDR2 FQNEAQ (reference sequence). The CDR3 is made up of 14 amino acids.